This T cell receptor (beta chain) was obtained from a study of cytomegalovirus exposure and HLA in healthy donors. V was clipped by 6 bases and J by 6 bases, with 12 bases between them. Germline V gives CDR1 MDHEN, CDR2 SYDVKM. This CDR3 is built from 12 residues. Use of 60 Vbeta and 13 Jbeta primers characterized the PCR. The repertoire was sequenced with immunoSEQ multiplex PCR; TCRdb's copy has only in-frame clones and lacks some. Of some 130,000 clones detected, 65% to 80% appear once; the ten largest clones hold approximately 0.93%. The sequence was collected from a human donor in good health. The rearrangement uses TRBV28 and TRBJ2-7, with D perhaps matching TRBD1 (5 bases). The sample was PBMCs. CDR3 amino acids: CASRFRDAEQYF. The CDR3 DNA follows: TGTGCCAGCAGGTTCAGGGATGCCGAGCAGTACTTC. The whole variable domain, filled in from reference TRBV28 and TRBJ2-7, reads DVKVTQSSRYLVKRTGEKVFLECVQDMDHENMFWYRQDPGLGLRLIYFSYDVKMKEKGDIPEGYSVSREKKERFSLILESASTNQTSMYLCASRFRDAEQYFGPGTRLTVT.